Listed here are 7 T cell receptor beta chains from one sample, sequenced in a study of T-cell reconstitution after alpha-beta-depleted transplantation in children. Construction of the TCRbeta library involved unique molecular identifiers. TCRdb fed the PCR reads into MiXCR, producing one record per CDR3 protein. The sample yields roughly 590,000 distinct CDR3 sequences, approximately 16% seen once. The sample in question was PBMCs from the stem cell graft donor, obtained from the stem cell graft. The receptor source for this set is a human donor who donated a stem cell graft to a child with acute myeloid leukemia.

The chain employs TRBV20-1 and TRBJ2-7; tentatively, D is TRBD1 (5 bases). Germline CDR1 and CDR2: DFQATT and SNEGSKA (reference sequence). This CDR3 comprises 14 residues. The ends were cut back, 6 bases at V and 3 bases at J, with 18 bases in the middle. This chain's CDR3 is CSAVGQGYLYEQYV. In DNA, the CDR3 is TGCAGTGCCGTCGGGCAGGGCTACCTCTACGAGCAGTACGTC.

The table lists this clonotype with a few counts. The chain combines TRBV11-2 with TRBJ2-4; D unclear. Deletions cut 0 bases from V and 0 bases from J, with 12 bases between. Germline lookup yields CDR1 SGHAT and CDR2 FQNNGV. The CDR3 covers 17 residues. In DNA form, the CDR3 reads TGTGCCAGCAGCTTAGATCCGGTGATAACAGCCAAAAACATTCAGTACTTC. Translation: CASSLDPVITAKNIQYF. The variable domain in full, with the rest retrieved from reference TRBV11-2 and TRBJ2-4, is EAGVAQSPRYKIIEKRQSVAFWCNPISGHATLYWYQQILGQGPKLLIQFQNNGVVDDSQLPKDRFSAERLKGVDSTLKIQPAKLEDSAVYLCASSLDPVITAKNIQYFGAGTRLSVL.

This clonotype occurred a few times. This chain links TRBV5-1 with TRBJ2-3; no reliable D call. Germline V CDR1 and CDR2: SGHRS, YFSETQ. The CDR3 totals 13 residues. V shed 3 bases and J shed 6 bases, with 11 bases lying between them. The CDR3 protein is CASSSPAVDTQYF. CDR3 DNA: TGCGCCAGCAGCTCGCCGGCGGTCGATACGCAGTATTTT.

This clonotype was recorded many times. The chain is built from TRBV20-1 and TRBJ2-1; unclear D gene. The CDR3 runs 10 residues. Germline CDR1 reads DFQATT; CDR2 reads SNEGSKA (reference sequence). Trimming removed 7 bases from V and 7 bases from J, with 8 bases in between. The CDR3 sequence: CSGSENEQFF. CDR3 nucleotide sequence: TGCAGTGGGTCGGAGAATGAGCAGTTCTTC.

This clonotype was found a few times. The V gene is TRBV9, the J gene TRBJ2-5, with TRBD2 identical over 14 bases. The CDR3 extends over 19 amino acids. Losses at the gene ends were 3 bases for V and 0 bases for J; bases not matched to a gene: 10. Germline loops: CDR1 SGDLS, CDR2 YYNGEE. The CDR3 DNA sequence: TGTGCCAGCAGCGAGTTTGGACTAGCGGGGGGCGCGTACCAAGAGACCCAGTACTTC. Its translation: CASSEFGLAGGAYQETQYF.

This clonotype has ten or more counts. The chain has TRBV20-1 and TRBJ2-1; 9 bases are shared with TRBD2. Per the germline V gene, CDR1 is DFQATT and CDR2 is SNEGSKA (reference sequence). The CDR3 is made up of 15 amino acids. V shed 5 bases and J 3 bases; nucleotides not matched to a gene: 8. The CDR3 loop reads CSAGGTSYIYNEQFF. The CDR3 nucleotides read TGCAGTGCTGGAGGGACTAGCTACATCTACAATGAGCAGTTCTTC.

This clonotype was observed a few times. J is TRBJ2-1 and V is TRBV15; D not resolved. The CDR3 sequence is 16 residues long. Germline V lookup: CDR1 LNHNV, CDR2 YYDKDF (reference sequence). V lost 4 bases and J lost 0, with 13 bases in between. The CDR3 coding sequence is TGTGCCACCAGCATAAATCGTAAGAGCTCCTACAATGAGCAGTTCTTC. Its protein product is CATSINRKSSYNEQFF.